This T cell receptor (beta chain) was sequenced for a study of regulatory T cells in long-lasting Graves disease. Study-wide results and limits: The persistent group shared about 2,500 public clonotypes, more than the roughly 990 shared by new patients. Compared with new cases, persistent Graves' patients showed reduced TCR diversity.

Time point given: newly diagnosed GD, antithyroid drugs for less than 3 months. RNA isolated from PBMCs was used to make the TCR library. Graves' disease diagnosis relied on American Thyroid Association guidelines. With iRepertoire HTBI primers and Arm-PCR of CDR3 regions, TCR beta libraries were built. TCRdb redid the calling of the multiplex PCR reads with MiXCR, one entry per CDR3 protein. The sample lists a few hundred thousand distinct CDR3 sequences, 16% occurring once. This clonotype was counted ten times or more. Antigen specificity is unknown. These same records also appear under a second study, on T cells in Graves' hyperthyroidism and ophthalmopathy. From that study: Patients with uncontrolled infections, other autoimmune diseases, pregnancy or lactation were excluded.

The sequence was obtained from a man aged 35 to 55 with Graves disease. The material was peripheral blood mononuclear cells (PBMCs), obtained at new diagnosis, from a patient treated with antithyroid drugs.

CDR3 protein: CASSRIPGPGETQYF. DNA of the CDR3: TGTGCCAGCAGCCGGATACCGGGACCCGGGGAGACCCAGTACTTC. The chain links TRBV11-3 to TRBJ2-5; D tentatively fits TRBD1 or TRBD2 (5 bases each). Germline V gene sequence: CDR1 SGHNT, CDR2 YENEEA. The CDR3 has 15 amino acids. Trimming took 5 bases from V and 5 from J, leaving 18 bases between them.